This T cell receptor (beta chain) was obtained from a study of radiotherapy plus CTLA-4 blockade in lung cancer. Study at large: Of all patients, under 20% responded objectively and approximately 31% showed disease control.

Libraries were prepared by immunoSEQ multiplex PCR; TCRdb keeps only in-frame clonotypes and omits some of them. The table lists roughly 130,000 clones, about 87% of them singletons, with just under 7% in the top ten. The ends were cut back, 3 bases at V and 6 bases at J, with 31 bases in the middle. The CDR3 spans 19 residues. The germline gives CDR1 SGHRS, CDR2 YFSETQ. The sequence was collected from a human donor with non-small cell lung cancer that progressed on radiotherapy plus ipilimumab. Specimen: peripheral blood, collected from a patient treated with radiotherapy plus ipilimumab. The rearrangement links TRBV5-1 to TRBJ2-7; D is perhaps TRBD2 (6 bases). CDR3 sequence: CASSSQPPTSLRIRGEQYF. CDR3 nucleotides: TGCGCCAGCAGCTCTCAACCCCCGACTAGTCTACGAATCCGAGGCGAGCAGTACTTC.